Each of the 19 T cell receptor beta chains below was sequenced from the same sample in a study of cytomegalovirus exposure and HLA in healthy donors. Amplification used 60 Vbeta primers and 13 Jbeta primers. Generated by immunoSEQ multiplex PCR, the TCRdb table keeps only in-frame clones and is missing some. The data contain roughly 200,000 clones, 60% to 85% of them singletons. Material for sequencing was PBMCs. These receptors were collected from a girl between 5 and 17 years old in good health and CMV-seropositive.

This CDR3 reads CASKPRESSYEQYF. The CDR3 bases are TGTGCCAGCAAACCCCGAGAGAGCTCCTACGAGCAGTACTTC. This chain links TRBV19 with TRBJ2-7; no definite D call. Germline values: CDR1 LNHDA, CDR2 SQIVND (reference sequence). V lost 9 bases and J lost 0, with 15 bases in between. The CDR3 length is 14 residues.

In its sample, this clone was seen once. This chain uses TRBV7-6 with TRBJ2-7; 8 nucleotides align to TRBD1. The germline CDR1 and CDR2 sequences are SGHVS and FNYEAQ. Unmatched junction bases numbered 3, after V lost 4 bases and J lost 4 bases. The CDR3 covers 13 residues. CDR3 residues: CASSSNRGYEQYF. CDR3 coding DNA: TGTGCCAGCAGCTCCAACAGGGGGTACGAGCAGTACTTC.

The chain combines TRBV18 with TRBJ1-5, with 9 bases fitting TRBD1. Germline values: CDR1 KGHSH, CDR2 LQKENI. J gave up 2 bases and V 4 bases, and 0 bases lay outside the gene matches. The CDR3 loop spans 14 amino acids. DNA of the CDR3: TGTGCCAGCTCACGGACAGGGGGCAATCAGCCCCAGCATTTT. As protein: CASSRTGGNQPQHF.

The rearrangement links TRBV7-2 to TRBJ2-2; maybe TRBD1 (5 bases). The CDR3 length is 13 residues. V shed 2 bases and J shed 7 bases, with 8 bases lying between them. Looked up from germline, CDR1 is SGHTA and CDR2 is FQGNSA. CDR3 bases: TGTGCCAGCAGCTTAAGCAGGGTCGGGGAGCTGTTTTTT. Protein: CASSLSRVGELFF.

This clone was detected once. The chain is built from TRBV5-4 and TRBJ2-7, with 7 nucleotides matching TRBD1. The CDR3 is made up of 14 amino acids. Trimming removed 4 bases from V and 3 bases from J; junction bases left unmatched: 7. From germline, CDR1 is SGHNT and CDR2 YYREEE (reference sequence). The CDR3 is CASSQLTGIYEQYF. The CDR3 DNA reads TGTGCCAGCAGCCAGCTGACAGGGATCTACGAGCAGTACTTC.

The chain recombines TRBV10-2 with TRBJ2-2; TRBD1 matches at 9 bases. CDR3 size: 14 residues. The germline V gene has CDR1 WSHSY and CDR2 SAAADI. The V gene end was trimmed by 6 bases and the J gene end by 5 bases; junction bases not matched to a gene: 4. The CDR3 region has the DNA TGCGCCAGCAGACAGGGGGCGTGGACCGGGGAGCTGTTTTTT. Translation gives CASRQGAWTGELFF.

The rearrangement links TRBV27 to TRBJ2-6; 7 positions match TRBD1. CDR1 MNHEY and CDR2 SMNVEV come from the germline V gene (reference sequence). CDR3 length: 16 amino acids. Unmatched junction bases numbered 5, after V lost 5 bases and J lost 1 base. CDR3 sequence: CASSPWDRSGANVLTF. As DNA, the CDR3 is TGTGCCAGCAGTCCCTGGGACAGATCTGGGGCCAACGTCCTGACTTTC.

The chain links TRBV7-2 to TRBJ2-3; D possibly corresponds to TRBD1 (6 bases). Trimming removed 4 bases from V and 2 bases from J, with 13 bases in between. The CDR3 sequence is 15 residues long. From germline, CDR1 is SGHTA and CDR2 FQGNSA. In DNA, the CDR3 is TGTGCCAGCAGCTCGACGGGACACTACACAGATACGCAGTATTTT. Translating gives CASSSTGHYTDTQYF.

This clone was recorded once. The chain joins TRBV4-1 to TRBJ2-3, with 8 bases aligning to TRBD1. This CDR3 spans 16 amino acids. The ends lost 1 base at V and 2 bases at J; junction bases unmatched: 5. The germline V gene encodes CDR1 MGHRA and CDR2 YSYEKL. The DNA for the CDR3 is TGCGCCAGCAGCCAAGCGGACAGGGCGCTCACAGATACGCAGTATTTT. Protein sequence: CASSQADRALTDTQYF.

The V and J genes are TRBV27 and TRBJ1-1; no reliable D call. This CDR3 is 16 amino acids long. Trimming pared 1 base from V and 0 bases from J, leaving 12 bases between. The germline V gene encodes CDR1 MNHEY and CDR2 SMNVEV (reference sequence). CDR3 bases: TGTGCCAGCAGTTTATTACCGGGTCCGATGAACACTGAAGCTTTCTTT. This translates into CASSLLPGPMNTEAFF.

A single count supports this clone. V usage is TRBV10-3 and J usage is TRBJ1-1, with D possibly matching TRBD1 (5 bases). Trimming stripped 6 bases from V and 5 bases from J, with 16 bases between. The CDR3 has 14 residues. In germline, CDR1 is ENHRY, CDR2 SYGVKD. The CDR3 region has the DNA TGTGCCATCAGGCCAGGGATAGAACAAACTGAAGCTTTCTTT. It translates to CAIRPGIEQTEAFF.

This clone has more than one count but fewer than ten. The chain joins TRBV4-3 to TRBJ2-1, with 11 bases lining up with TRBD2. Per germline, CDR1 LGHNA and CDR2 YSLEER. This CDR3 spans 16 amino acids. After removal of 1 base from V and 9 bases from J, the junction contained 8 bases not matched to a gene. The CDR3 sequence: CASSQGSGGAEGEQFF. CDR3 DNA sequence: TGCGCCAGCAGCCAAGGTAGCGGGGGGGCCGAGGGTGAGCAGTTCTTC.

A single count supports this clone. This rearrangement joins TRBV4-1 to TRBJ1-6, with D unresolved. V was clipped by 0 bases and J by 10 bases, with 16 bases between them. The CDR3 loop spans 16 amino acids. CDR1 is MGHRA, CDR2 YSYEKL, per germline. In DNA form, the CDR3 reads TGCGCCAGCAGCCAAGATAGGTGGGAGGGTGGCTCACCCCTCCACTTT. Its translation: CASSQDRWEGGSPLHF.

The rearrangement links TRBV19 to TRBJ1-6; the match to TRBD1 covers 10 bases. Per the germline V gene, CDR1 is LNHDA and CDR2 is SQIVND (reference sequence). Losses at the gene ends were 3 bases for V and 7 bases for J; bases not matched to a gene: 6. The CDR3 length is 16 residues. CDR3 DNA sequence: TGTGCCAGTAGTATGGGGACAGGGGCGAAGAATTCACCCCTCCACTTT. Its protein is CASSMGTGAKNSPLHF. Full variable domain (outside the CDR3, taken from reference TRBV19 and TRBJ1-6): DGGITQSPKYLFRKEGQNVTLSCEQNLNHDAMYWYRQDPGQGLRLIYYSQIVNDFQKGDIAEGYSVSREKKESFPLTVTSAQKNPTAFYLCASSMGTGAKNSPLHFGNGTRLTVT.

The gene calls are TRBV6-6 and TRBJ1-5; possible D gene TRBD1, 5 bases. The CDR3 is made up of 13 amino acids. The germline V gene has CDR1 MNHNY and CDR2 SVGAGI (reference sequence). The ends were cut back, 6 bases at V and 6 bases at J, with 12 bases in the middle. The CDR3 DNA reads as TGTGCCAGCAGAAATAGGGGAAGTCAGCCCCAGCATTTT. Amino acid sequence: CASRNRGSQPQHF.

The rearrangement links TRBV6-6 to TRBJ1-6, with 8 bases that match TRBD1. J gave up 9 bases and V 7 bases, and 8 bases lay outside the gene matches. CDR1 MNHNY and CDR2 SVGAGI come from the germline V gene (reference sequence). The CDR3 extends over 14 amino acids. The CDR3 sequence is CASNLGTGGSPLHF. DNA for the CDR3: TGTGCCAGCAACCTAGGGACAGGAGGTTCACCCCTCCACTTT.

The gene calls are TRBV10-3 and TRBJ2-7; TRBD1 might be the D (5 bases). The V gene lost 3 bases and the J gene lost 2 bases, with 17 bases spanning the gap. CDR3 length: 16 residues. CDR1 and CDR2 from the germline V gene are ENHRY and SYGVKD. The CDR3 loop reads CAISDVGQGNAYEQYF. The CDR3 region has the DNA TGTGCCATCAGTGATGTTGGGCAGGGTAACGCCTACGAGCAGTACTTC.

CDR3 sequence: CASSVRDSNNSPLHF. Written as DNA, the CDR3 is TGTGCCAGCAGCGTCCGGGACAGCAATAATTCACCCCTCCACTTT. V usage is TRBV11-3 and J usage is TRBJ1-6; 7 bases match TRBD1. CDR1 is SGHNT, CDR2 YENEEA, per germline. V lost 5 bases to trimming and J lost 5 bases; unmatched junction nucleotides: 6. CDR3 length equals 15 residues.

This clone is a singleton in its sample. V gene TRBV19 combines with J gene TRBJ2-2; D uncertain. This CDR3 is 13 amino acids long. Per germline, CDR1 LNHDA and CDR2 SQIVND (reference sequence). Trimming removed 6 bases from V and 7 bases from J, with 12 bases in between. CDR3 sequence reads: CASRASFGGELFF. CDR3 sequence (DNA): TGTGCCAGTAGGGCATCGTTTGGCGGGGAGCTGTTTTTT.